The present entry profiles one T cell receptor beta chain with its context. Its antigen is not known. These data are taken from a study of early T cells in non-severe SARS-CoV-2 infection. Study details: Bulk RNA from unsorted whole blood was sequenced; chains were unpaired. Findings and limits, study-wide: Anti-spike CD8 responses were favored in VDJdb matching, and private and CD4 specificities were missed.

The TCR library protocol was used to attach unique molecular identifiers. These identifiers were attached to individual cDNA molecules. Each CDR3 protein gets one entry after TCRdb re-called the 5' RACE reads with MiXCR. This sample has roughly 100,000 distinct CDR3 sequences, with 14% found just once. Sequenced: whole blood. The receptor's source is an adult who was a healthcare worker with PCR-confirmed SARS-CoV-2 infection or an uninfected control (not recorded which).

CDR3 protein: CASGGAGETQYF. CDR3 DNA: TGTGCCAGCGGGGGGGCCGGTGAGACCCAGTACTTC. This rearrangement joins TRBV19 to TRBJ2-5; the match to TRBD2 covers 8 bases. This CDR3 comprises 12 residues. CDR1 LNHDA and CDR2 SQIVND come from the germline V gene (reference sequence). V was clipped by 9 bases and J by 5 bases; unmatched bases: 5.